These T cell receptor beta chains were read from a single sample in a study of cytomegalovirus exposure and HLA in healthy donors. Produced via immunoSEQ multiplex PCR; TCRdb's table is partial and in-frame only. The table includes about 140,000 clones, approximately 86% detected once. The sample was PBMCs. The receptors originated from a young man in good health and CMV-seropositive. Each CDR3 is given with its conserved first and last residue. A D gene is named only where the DNA matches it firmly.

>TRBJ1-2|TRBV9|.
TGTGCCAGCAGCGTAGAGGGGCAAAACTATGGCTACACCTTC
CASSVEGQNYGYTF
>TRBJ2-4|TRBV16|.
TGTGCCAGCAGCCGCCAGGGGCCGAACATTCAGTACTTC
CASSRQGPNIQYF
>TRBJ1-1|TRBV5-1|.
TGCGCCAGCACGGTGGACAGGAACACTGAAGCTTTCTTT
CASTVDRNTEAFF
>TRBJ2-1|TRBV6-6|TRBD2
TGTGCCAGCAGTCTCCCCGGACTAGAATCGGGAGAGCAGTTCTTC
CASSLPGLESGEQFF
>TRBJ1-1|TRBV6-1|.
TGTGCCAGCAGTGAAGCGGGGGGGACTGAAGCTTTCTTT
CASSEAGGTEAFF
>TRBJ1-2|TRBV6-1|.
TGTGCCAGCAGTGTCACTCGAACTCCCGGCTACACCTTC
CASSVTRTPGYTF
>TRBJ1-4|TRBV7-9|.
TGTGCCAGCAGCCTCCGAGCGGGGGCACTAATTGAAAAACTGTTTTTT
CASSLRAGALIEKLFF
>TRBJ1-1|TRBV11-1|TRBD1
TGTGCCAGCAGCTTTAACCAGGGGGCTGATGAAGCTTTCTTT
CASSFNQGADEAFF
>TRBJ1-6|TRBV19|.
TGTGCCAGTAGTATTCAACAGAGCTCCTATAATTCACCCCTCCACTTT
CASSIQQSSYNSPLHF
>TRBJ2-7|TRBV29-1|TRBD1
TGCAGCGTTGCCGGGACAGTCTCCTACGAGCAGTACTTC
CSVAGTVSYEQYF
>TRBJ2-4|TRBV29-1|TRBD2
TGCAGCGTTACACCAGGACTAGCGGGGACCATTCAGTACTTC
CSVTPGLAGTIQYF
>TRBJ1-5|TRBV27|.
TGTGCCAGCAGTTTCTCCGGTCAGCCCCAGCATTTT
CASSFSGQPQHF
>TRBJ2-3|TRBV19|.
TGTGCCAGTAGTATACCGGAGCGGTTTGGAAGTACTAGCACAGATACGCAGTATTTT
CASSIPERFGSTSTDTQYF
>TRBJ2-3|TRBV14|.
TGTGCCAGCAGCCAAGTATCAGGGACTTCTGAGTGGGAGACGGTAGATACGCAGTATTTT
CASSQVSGTSEWETVDTQYF
>TRBJ2-7|TRBV30|TRBD1
TGTGCCTGGAGCCTTGGGACAGGCGACTCCTACGAGCAGCACTTC
CAWSLGTGDSYEQHF
>TRBJ2-7|TRBV4-1|.
TGCGCCAGCAGCCCAGTTTATCAGGGGTCCTACGAGCAGTACTTC
CASSPVYQGSYEQYF
>TRBJ1-1|TRBV19|.
TGTGCCAGTAGTATTCCGGGGAGGGCCACTGAAGCTTTCTTT
CASSIPGRATEAFF
>TRBJ2-7|TRBV5-1|.
TGCGCCAGCAGCTTGGTCGGGGGGCCTACCTACGAGCAGTACTTC
CASSLVGGPTYEQYF
>TRBJ2-5|TRBV11-2|TRBD2
TGTGCCAGCAGCCGGAGTAGCGGGGGGGCCTATAGACAAAGGACCCAGTACTTC
CASSRSSGGAYRQRTQYF
>TRBJ2-1|TRBV6-6|.
TGTGCCAGCAGTTACGACAGTTACAATGAGCAGTTCTTC
CASSYDSYNEQFF
>TRBJ2-7|TRBV4-1|.
TGCGCCAGCAGCCAAGTAACAGGGACCTCCTACGAGCAGTACTTC
CASSQVTGTSYEQYF
>TRBJ1-1|TRBV18|.
TGTGCCAGCTTGATCGCGGGCACTGAAGCTTTCTTT
CASLIAGTEAFF